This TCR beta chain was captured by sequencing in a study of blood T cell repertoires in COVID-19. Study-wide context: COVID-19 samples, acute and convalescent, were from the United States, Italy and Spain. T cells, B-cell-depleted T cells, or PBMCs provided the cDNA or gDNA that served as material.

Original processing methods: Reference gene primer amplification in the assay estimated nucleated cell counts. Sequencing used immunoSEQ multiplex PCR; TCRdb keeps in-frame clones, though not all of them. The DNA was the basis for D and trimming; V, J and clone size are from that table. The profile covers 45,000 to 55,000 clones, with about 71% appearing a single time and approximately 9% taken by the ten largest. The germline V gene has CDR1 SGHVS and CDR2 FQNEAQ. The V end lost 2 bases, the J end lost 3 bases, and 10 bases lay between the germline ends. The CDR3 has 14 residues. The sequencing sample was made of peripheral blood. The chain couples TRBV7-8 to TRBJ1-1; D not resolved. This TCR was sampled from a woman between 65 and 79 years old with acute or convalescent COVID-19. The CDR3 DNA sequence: TGTGCCAGCAGCTTAACGTCCGGGGACACTGAAGCTTTCTTT. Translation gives CASSLTSGDTEAFF.